The next 5 T cell receptor beta chains were all read from a single sample in a study of T cell repertoires in cytomegalovirus infection. No antigen has been assigned to these receptors. TCRdb passed the reads through MiXCR, listing each CDR3 protein once. The sample comprises about 310,000 distinct CDR3 sequences, 20% to 25% of which are singletons, and 13% rests with the top ten. The material was cultured PBMCs, obtained from culture after CMV antigen stimulation. The receptor set was obtained from a human donor in good health (CMV status not recorded). Some clones in this sample may be carry-over from other donors' samples.

This clonotype was counted only a few times. The chain has TRBV7-9 and TRBJ1-2, with D perhaps TRBD1 (6 bases). The CDR3 has 18 amino acids. The V end lost 5 bases, the J end lost 4 bases, and 26 bases lay between the germline ends. Per the germline V gene, CDR1 is SEHNR and CDR2 is FQNEAQ (reference sequence). The CDR3: CASSLSGRTEKVGYGYTF. The CDR3 DNA is TGTGCCAGCAGCCTATCCGGGCGGACAGAAAAAGTCGGCTATGGCTACACCTTC.

The rearrangement links TRBV7-2 to TRBJ1-3; 9 positions match TRBD1. CDR1 SGHTA and CDR2 FQGNSA come from the germline V gene. The CDR3 has 15 residues. The trim removed 4 bases at V and 7 bases at J, leaving 8 bases unmatched. This CDR3 is CASSSGTGFLNTIYF. CDR3 nucleotides: TGTGCCAGCAGCTCGGGGACAGGGTTTTTGAACACCATATATTTT.

This clonotype was counted at least ten times. The CDR3 region is CASSLTGRRSGANVLTF. The CDR3 DNA is TGTGCCAGCAGCTTGACGGGTAGAAGGTCTGGGGCCAACGTCCTGACTTTC. This rearrangement joins TRBV5-6 to TRBJ2-6, with unresolved D. Trimming cost V 1 base and J 1 base, with 12 bases left between them. Germline V CDR1 and CDR2: SGHDT, YYEEEE. This CDR3 has 17 residues.

The chain recombines TRBV6-5 with TRBJ1-1; 7 bases map to TRBD1. The CDR3 runs 15 residues. J was trimmed by 4 bases and V by 5 bases; bases with no gene match: 10. Germline V gene lookup returns CDR1 MNHEY and CDR2 SVGAGI. The CDR3 DNA reads TGTGCCAGCAGTAGGGGGAGGGGGCTTGGCACTGAAGCTTTCTTT. Amino acids: CASSRGRGLGTEAFF.

This clonotype was recorded a few times. The J gene is TRBJ2-2, the V gene TRBV11-3; 9 bases line up with TRBD1. V gave up 5 bases and J gave up 10 bases; unmatched junction bases: 11. The germline V gene has CDR1 SGHNT and CDR2 YENEEA. The CDR3 sequence is 15 residues long. The CDR3 is CASSPGQGRFPELFF. CDR3 DNA: TGTGCCAGCAGCCCCGGACAGGGGAGGTTTCCGGAGCTGTTTTTT. Full variable domain (outside the CDR3, taken from reference TRBV11-3 and TRBJ2-2): EAGVVQSPRYKIIEKKQPVAFWCNPISGHNTLYWYLQNLGQGPELLIRYENEEAVDDSQLPKDRFSAERLKGVDSTLKIQPAELGDSAVYLCASSPGQGRFPELFFGEGSRLTVL.